The source of this T cell receptor (beta chain) is a study of blood T cell repertoires in COVID-19. Study overall: COVID-19 samples collected from the United States, Italy and Spain covered acute and convalescent phases. Sources were T cells, B-cell-depleted T cells, or PBMCs; the material itself was cDNA or gDNA.

Germline V gene lookup returns CDR1 MNHNS and CDR2 SASEGT. V shed 2 bases and J shed 0 bases, with 14 bases lying between them. This CDR3 is 16 amino acids long. In the original analysis: The authors estimated nucleated cell counts from reference gene primer amplification. TCRdb's table, derived via immunoSEQ multiplex PCR, lists solely in-frame clones and lacks some. The V and J calls and clone size come from that table; D and trimming were worked out from the DNA. The table includes some 150,000 clones, about 85% detected once. The table lists this clone with a count of one. The receptor's source is a human donor with acute or convalescent COVID-19. The donor label of this sample is uncertain. Material for sequencing was peripheral blood. The V gene is TRBV6-1, the J gene TRBJ2-7; D might be TRBD2 (5 bases). CDR3 in amino acids: CASSEREPWSSYEQYF. The CDR3 DNA follows: TGTGCCAGCAGTGAAAGGGAGCCCTGGAGCTCCTACGAGCAGTACTTC.